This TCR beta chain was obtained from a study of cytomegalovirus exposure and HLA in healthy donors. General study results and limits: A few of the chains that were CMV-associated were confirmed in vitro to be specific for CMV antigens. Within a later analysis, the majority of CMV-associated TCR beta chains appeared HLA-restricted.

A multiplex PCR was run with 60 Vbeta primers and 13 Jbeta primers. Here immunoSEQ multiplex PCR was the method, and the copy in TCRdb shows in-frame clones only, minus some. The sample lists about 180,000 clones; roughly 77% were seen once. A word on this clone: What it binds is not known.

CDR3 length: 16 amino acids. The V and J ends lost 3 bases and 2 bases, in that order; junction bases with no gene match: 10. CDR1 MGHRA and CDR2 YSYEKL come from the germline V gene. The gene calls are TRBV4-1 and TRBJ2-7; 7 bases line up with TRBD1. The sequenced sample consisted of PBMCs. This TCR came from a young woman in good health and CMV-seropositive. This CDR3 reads CASSHPPGQSTYEQYF. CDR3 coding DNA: TGCGCCAGCAGCCATCCTCCGGGACAGAGTACCTACGAGCAGTACTTC.